This T cell receptor (beta chain) was sequenced during a study of blood T cells in healthy people across ages. A word on this clonotype: The antigen remains undetermined.

The length of the CDR3 is 17 residues. V lost 6 bases, J lost 5 bases, and 14 bases stayed unmatched. Per the germline V gene, CDR1 is MNHNY and CDR2 is SVGAGI (reference sequence). The study, taken as a whole, reports: Considered underestimates were the diversity estimates obtained from one million T cells. No one knew whether donors had CMV, which possibly confounded expanded clonotype changes.

It was with a sample-barcoded 5' primer and a J-beta primer mix that a second PCR of roughly 7 to 12 cycles was run. A template-switch adaptor with 12 random nucleotides tagged each cDNA molecule. TCRdb itself ran the 5' RACE reads through MiXCR, one entry per CDR3 protein. The sample consists of fewer than 2 million distinct CDR3 sequences, 39% of them appearing once. The J gene is TRBJ2-1, the V gene TRBV6-6, with TRBD2 identical over 9 bases. The sequenced material came from blood. This sequence originates from a human donor in good health. The CDR3, as DNA: TGTGCCAGCAGCCCTACTACGGGGCGGGGGGGCCACAATGAGCAGTTCTTC. It translates to CASSPTTGRGGHNEQFF.